This TCR beta chain comes out of a study of CXCR3-negative and CXCR3-positive naive CD8 T cells. Study-level information: Each library gave roughly 1.4 +/- 0.3 million of approximately 150 million TRB reads. Study observations and caveats: Naive cells positive for CXCR3 carried more hydrophobic TRB CDR3s than CXCR3-negative ones. Most assays used freshly isolated PBMCs, as cryopreservation partially reduced CXCR3. Naive CXCR3-positive and CXCR3-negative cells shared TRBV-TRBJ usage; memory cells diverged.

Every subset of CD8+ T cells was sorted in triplicate at 300,000 cells each. With regard to this clonotype: The antigen remains unidentified.

UMI-labeled 5' RACE TRB cDNA libraries were prepared from the cells. TCRdb reprocessed the 5' RACE reads and stores each CDR3 protein as one record, lacking DNA. The data show roughly 110,000 distinct CDR3 sequences, and the top ten clones hold 0.35% to 0.4%. The TCR originated in a human donor in good health. Some clones in this sample may be carry-over from other donors' samples. The sample taken for sequencing was naive CXCR3+ CD8+ T cells from blood. Subset denoted: CD45RO-CCR7+CD27+CD95- naive CD8+ T cells expressing CXCR3 (TNR3+).

The CDR3: CASSLSFAYEQYF. The chain couples TRBV27 to TRBJ2-7. Germline V gene sequence: CDR1 MNHEY, CDR2 SMNVEV (reference sequence). The CDR3 has 13 residues.